This T cell receptor beta chain was sequenced for a study of PD-1 blockade in mismatch repair-deficient tumors. The overall study: All were previously treated, progressing patients with about twelve mismatch repair-deficient cancer types.

In regard to this clone: What it binds is not known.

Study results and limitations: Tumor-resident clones, often undetectable pretreatment in blood, expanded then contracted after pembrolizumab.

Germline CDR1 is MGHRA and CDR2 is YSYEKL. The J segment lost 4 bases and the V segment lost 3 bases, leaving 0 bases of the junction unmatched. The CDR3 loop spans 15 amino acids. The data were produced by immunoSEQ multiplex PCR, yet TCRdb's version contains in-frame clones alone and is incomplete. The sample has roughly 34,000 clones, around 80% seen once. The receptor's source is an adult with mismatch repair-deficient cancer. This chain connects TRBV4-1 to TRBJ2-3, with 14 bases matching TRBD2. The sequencing used PBMCs, collected less than 7 weeks after starting pembrolizumab. The CDR3 sequence: CASSQGLAGADTQYF. CDR3 in DNA: TGCGCCAGCAGCCAGGGACTAGCGGGAGCAGATACGCAGTATTTT.